This TCR beta chain was sequenced for a study of T cell responses to AZD1222 COVID-19 vaccine. Study-wide context: Second-dose intervals near 4 or 12 weeks were combined.

Repertoires were generated with immunoSEQ multiplex PCR, while TCRdb's copy carries only in-frame clones and drops some. The table shows some 150,000 clones, with 70% to 90% occurring only once. CDR1 and CDR2 from the germline V gene are MDHEN and SYDVKM. Trimming pared 4 bases from V and 4 bases from J, leaving 17 bases between. The CDR3 extends over 16 amino acids. Notes on this clone: As yet, its antigen is unknown.

Study observations and caveats: Close to half of spike-specific TCRs reportedly recognize unmutated variant regions.

The sequences come from peripheral blood, collected on day 0 of AZD1222 vaccination. V gene TRBV28 combines with J gene TRBJ1-5; D perhaps matches TRBD1 (5 bases). The clonotype was recovered from an adult in good health. CDR3 sequence reads: CASSYALRGKNQPQHF. The CDR3 region has the DNA TGTGCCAGCAGTTACGCGTTGAGGGGAAAGAATCAGCCCCAGCATTTT.